A selection of T cell receptor beta chains follows, all from one sample in a study of shared clonotypes between healthy human individuals. Here immunoSEQ multiplex PCR was the method, and the copy in TCRdb shows in-frame clones only, minus some. The sample has 2 million to 2.5 million clones, under 95% seen once. Sequenced sample: naive CD4+ T cells from PBMCs. These receptors all stem from a man between 18 and 29 years old in good health. Some clones in this sample may be carry-over from other donors' samples. CDR3s include the opening cysteine and the closing phenylalanine or tryptophan. Each record gives: clone size, V gene, J gene, D gene, CDR3 DNA, CDR3 protein. The D gene is left open where the match is weak. A row's size may be missing; if present it is once, few, many or a size class.

clone_size: NA
v_call: TRBV27
j_call: TRBJ1-5
d_call: TRBD1
cdr3_nt: TGTGCCAGCAGTTTTCGGGGCAGGGGGCAAATTCCCCGCCAGCCCCAGCATTTT
cdr3_aa: CASSFRGRGQIPRQPQHF

clone_size: NA
v_call: TRBV5-1
j_call: TRBJ2-5
d_call: NA
cdr3_nt: TGCGCCAGCAACTTGGCGGGAAGGGAGACCCAGTACTTC
cdr3_aa: CASNLAGRETQYF

clone_size: NA
v_call: TRBV28
j_call: TRBJ2-1
d_call: TRBD2
cdr3_nt: TGTGCCAGCACAGGACTAGCGGGGAACAATGAGCAGTTCTTC
cdr3_aa: CASTGLAGNNEQFF

clone_size: NA
v_call: TRBV7-2
j_call: TRBJ2-5
d_call: NA
cdr3_nt: TGTGCCAGCAGCTTAAGCAGGGGCCAAGAGACCCAGTACTTC
cdr3_aa: CASSLSRGQETQYF

clone_size: NA
v_call: TRBV27
j_call: TRBJ2-2
d_call: TRBD2
cdr3_nt: TGTGCCAGCTCTGAAGGGGGGAGACTAGCGGGAAACACCGGGGAGCTGTTTTTT
cdr3_aa: CASSEGGRLAGNTGELFF

clone_size: NA
v_call: TRBV11-2
j_call: TRBJ2-2
d_call: NA
cdr3_nt: TGTGCCAGCAGCTTAGATCGTGCAGCGAACACCGGGGAGCTGTTTTTT
cdr3_aa: CASSLDRAANTGELFF

clone_size: NA
v_call: TRBV5-1
j_call: TRBJ2-3
d_call: NA
cdr3_nt: TGCGCCAGCAGCCCATCTTCTCGGACAGATACGCAGTATTTT
cdr3_aa: CASSPSSRTDTQYF

clone_size: once
v_call: TRBV5-1
j_call: TRBJ1-1
d_call: TRBD1
cdr3_nt: TGCGCCAGCAGTATTCAGGGGGCGAGGACTGAAGCTTTCTTT
cdr3_aa: CASSIQGARTEAFF

clone_size: NA
v_call: TRBV1
j_call: TRBJ2-3
d_call: NA
cdr3_nt: TGCACCAGCAGCCAAGAAATTGGGTGGGGCACAGATACGCAGTATTTT
cdr3_aa: CTSSQEIGWGTDTQYF

clone_size: NA
v_call: TRBV9
j_call: TRBJ2-1
d_call: NA
cdr3_nt: TGTGCCAGCAGCGTGTCCGGGACGAACAATGAGCAGTTCTTC
cdr3_aa: CASSVSGTNNEQFF

clone_size: NA
v_call: TRBV7-9
j_call: TRBJ2-2
d_call: NA
cdr3_nt: TGTGCCAGCAGCTTAGCGCTCACCTCCCCAATCGGGGAGCTGTTTTTT
cdr3_aa: CASSLALTSPIGELFF

clone_size: once
v_call: TRBV4-1
j_call: TRBJ2-1
d_call: TRBD1
cdr3_nt: TGCGCCAGCAGCCAACACAGGGGACCTAACTCCTACAATGAGCAGTTCTTC
cdr3_aa: CASSQHRGPNSYNEQFF

clone_size: NA
v_call: TRBV28
j_call: TRBJ2-7
d_call: NA
cdr3_nt: TGTGCCAGCAGTTTTAGGGATAGGAACTACGAGCAGTACTTC
cdr3_aa: CASSFRDRNYEQYF

clone_size: once
v_call: TRBV7-2
j_call: TRBJ2-2
d_call: TRBD2
cdr3_nt: TGTGCCAGCAGCGTGGCTAGCGGGAGTGGTGGGGAGCTGTTTTTT
cdr3_aa: CASSVASGSGGELFF

clone_size: NA
v_call: TRBV2
j_call: TRBJ2-2
d_call: NA
cdr3_nt: TGTGCCAGCAGCGATCAGCAAATCGGGGAGCTGTTTTTT
cdr3_aa: CASSDQQIGELFF

clone_size: NA
v_call: TRBV5-1
j_call: TRBJ2-1
d_call: TRBD1
cdr3_nt: TGCGCCAGCAGCTTGACAGGGGAGAATGAGCAGTTCTTC
cdr3_aa: CASSLTGENEQFF

clone_size: NA
v_call: TRBV2
j_call: TRBJ2-4
d_call: TRBD1
cdr3_nt: TGTGCCAGCAGTGAGGACAGGGGAGGTCGAAACATTCAGTACTTC
cdr3_aa: CASSEDRGGRNIQYF

clone_size: NA
v_call: TRBV27
j_call: TRBJ2-1
d_call: TRBD1
cdr3_nt: TGTGCCATCTCCAGGGGGCTCTACAATGAGCAGTTCTTC
cdr3_aa: CAISRGLYNEQFF

clone_size: NA
v_call: TRBV10-3
j_call: TRBJ2-7
d_call: NA
cdr3_nt: TGTGCCATCAGTGAGGCTTCCATGCCCGAGCAGTACTTC
cdr3_aa: CAISEASMPEQYF

clone_size: NA
v_call: TRBV18
j_call: TRBJ1-3
d_call: NA
cdr3_nt: TGTGCCAGCTCACCAAACATAGATGGAAACACCATATATTTT
cdr3_aa: CASSPNIDGNTIYF

clone_size: NA
v_call: TRBV5-1
j_call: TRBJ1-2
d_call: NA
cdr3_nt: TGCGCCAGCAGCTCGACGGCGGACTATGGCTACACCTTC
cdr3_aa: CASSSTADYGYTF

clone_size: NA
v_call: TRBV28
j_call: TRBJ2-2
d_call: TRBD2
cdr3_nt: TGTGCCAGCATTGGACCGGGAGGGATCGGGGAGCTGTTTTTT
cdr3_aa: CASIGPGGIGELFF

clone_size: NA
v_call: TRBV5-1
j_call: TRBJ2-2
d_call: NA
cdr3_nt: TGCGCCAGCAGCTTGGCTACTCACACCGGGGAGCTGTTTTTT
cdr3_aa: CASSLATHTGELFF

clone_size: NA
v_call: TRBV23-1
j_call: TRBJ2-7
d_call: NA
cdr3_nt: TGCGCCAGCAACCAAAAAAGGGGACCGGAAGTGGAGGGTATGCACGAGCAGTACTTC
cdr3_aa: CASNQKRGPEVEGMHEQYF

clone_size: NA
v_call: TRBV11-2
j_call: TRBJ2-1
d_call: TRBD2
cdr3_nt: TGTGCCAGCAGCCGCCGTCCGGCGGGAGTTTCCTACAATGAGCAGTTCTTC
cdr3_aa: CASSRRPAGVSYNEQFF

clone_size: NA
v_call: TRBV30
j_call: TRBJ2-5
d_call: TRBD1
cdr3_nt: TGTGCCTGGACAAGGAGGACAGGGGGCACGAAGACCCAGTACTTC
cdr3_aa: CAWTRRTGGTKTQYF

clone_size: NA
v_call: TRBV6-5
j_call: TRBJ2-2
d_call: NA
cdr3_nt: TGTGCCAGCAGTTACCTGGGACGGTACACCGGGGAGCTGTTTTTT
cdr3_aa: CASSYLGRYTGELFF

clone_size: NA
v_call: TRBV5-6
j_call: TRBJ2-1
d_call: NA
cdr3_nt: TGTGCCAGCACCCAGCGGCGACAGAGCTACAATGAGCAGTTCTTC
cdr3_aa: CASTQRRQSYNEQFF

clone_size: NA
v_call: TRBV7-6
j_call: TRBJ2-2
d_call: NA
cdr3_nt: TGTGCCAGCAGCTTGGATTTCTACACCGGGGAGCTGTTTTTT
cdr3_aa: CASSLDFYTGELFF

clone_size: once
v_call: TRBV28
j_call: TRBJ1-2
d_call: NA
cdr3_nt: TGTGCCAGCAGGCGGACAAGCTATGGCTACACCTTC
cdr3_aa: CASRRTSYGYTF

clone_size: NA
v_call: TRBV18
j_call: TRBJ1-4
d_call: NA
cdr3_nt: TGTGCCAGCTCACCAGAGTTCCTAGTTCCCTTTGCGACTAATGAAAAACTGTTTTTT
cdr3_aa: CASSPEFLVPFATNEKLFF

clone_size: NA
v_call: TRBV2
j_call: TRBJ1-1
d_call: NA
cdr3_nt: TGTGCCAGCAGTGAGAGTAAAGCAGAAGCTTTCTTT
cdr3_aa: CASSESKAEAFF

clone_size: NA
v_call: TRBV7-9
j_call: TRBJ1-2
d_call: NA
cdr3_nt: TGTGCCAGCAGCTTAGTGGGGTGGCAGGGCTACACCTTC
cdr3_aa: CASSLVGWQGYTF

clone_size: NA
v_call: TRBV5-5
j_call: TRBJ2-7
d_call: NA
cdr3_nt: TGTGCCAGCGCCGCGGGTCCCTACGAGCAGTACTTC
cdr3_aa: CASAAGPYEQYF

clone_size: NA
v_call: TRBV5-6
j_call: TRBJ1-3
d_call: NA
cdr3_nt: TGTGCCAGCAGCTTTCCCACAGGGTTTGGAAACACCATATATTTT
cdr3_aa: CASSFPTGFGNTIYF

clone_size: NA
v_call: TRBV28
j_call: TRBJ2-1
d_call: NA
cdr3_nt: TGTGCCAGCAGCCCCATCGACACCTACAATGAGCAGTTCTTC
cdr3_aa: CASSPIDTYNEQFF

clone_size: NA
v_call: TRBV28
j_call: TRBJ1-1
d_call: NA
cdr3_nt: TGTGCCAGCAGGAGAGACGGACCCCACACTGAAGCTTTCTTT
cdr3_aa: CASRRDGPHTEAFF

clone_size: NA
v_call: TRBV29-1
j_call: TRBJ2-7
d_call: TRBD2
cdr3_nt: TGCAGCGTCCGAAAGGGACTAGCGGTCTACGAGCAGTACTTC
cdr3_aa: CSVRKGLAVYEQYF

clone_size: once
v_call: TRBV28
j_call: TRBJ2-7
d_call: NA
cdr3_nt: TGTGCCAGCAGTTTAGGGACGGTTTCCTACGAGCAGTACTTC
cdr3_aa: CASSLGTVSYEQYF

clone_size: NA
v_call: TRBV28
j_call: TRBJ2-1
d_call: NA
cdr3_nt: TGTGCCAGCTTAGAGGCAGGGAGCACCTACAATGAGCAGTTCTTC
cdr3_aa: CASLEAGSTYNEQFF

clone_size: NA
v_call: TRBV27
j_call: TRBJ2-6
d_call: NA
cdr3_nt: TGTGCCAGCATTGCACTGAACTCTGGGGCCAACGTCCTGACTTTC
cdr3_aa: CASIALNSGANVLTF

clone_size: NA
v_call: TRBV4-1
j_call: TRBJ2-3
d_call: NA
cdr3_nt: TGCGCCAGCAGCCAAGATCTAGCGTTCACAGATACGCAGTATTTT
cdr3_aa: CASSQDLAFTDTQYF

clone_size: NA
v_call: TRBV29-1
j_call: TRBJ2-3
d_call: NA
cdr3_nt: TGCAGCGTTACACCCGTCACTAGCACAGATACGCAGTATTTT
cdr3_aa: CSVTPVTSTDTQYF

clone_size: once
v_call: TRBV7-2
j_call: TRBJ1-2
d_call: NA
cdr3_nt: TGTGCCAGCAGCCAAGCCCTGGGGTACTTCTCAACCGGCTACACCTTC
cdr3_aa: CASSQALGYFSTGYTF

clone_size: NA
v_call: TRBV6-5
j_call: TRBJ1-4
d_call: TRBD1
cdr3_nt: TGTGCCAGCAGTCAGGGACAGGGGAATGAAAAACTGTTTTTT
cdr3_aa: CASSQGQGNEKLFF

clone_size: NA
v_call: TRBV6-6
j_call: TRBJ1-2
d_call: NA
cdr3_nt: TGTGCCAGCAGTACCGGGGTGGGGACCTATGGCTACACCTTC
cdr3_aa: CASSTGVGTYGYTF

clone_size: NA
v_call: TRBV28
j_call: TRBJ1-6
d_call: NA
cdr3_nt: TGTGCCAGCAGTCCCGGACATCCAGAATTTTCACCCCTCCACTTT
cdr3_aa: CASSPGHPEFSPLHF

clone_size: NA
v_call: TRBV28
j_call: TRBJ1-2
d_call: TRBD1
cdr3_nt: TGTGCCAGCAGGTTTCAGGGGGCGGGTGGCTACACCTTC
cdr3_aa: CASRFQGAGGYTF

clone_size: NA
v_call: TRBV5-1
j_call: TRBJ2-7
d_call: NA
cdr3_nt: TGCGCCAGCAGCCCAATTGATAGGACCGCTGCCTACGAGCAGTACTTC
cdr3_aa: CASSPIDRTAAYEQYF

clone_size: NA
v_call: TRBV19
j_call: TRBJ1-5
d_call: TRBD1
cdr3_nt: TGTGCCAGTAGTATAATTGGGACAGGGGCTTATAGCAATCAGCCCCAGCATTTT
cdr3_aa: CASSIIGTGAYSNQPQHF

clone_size: NA
v_call: TRBV5-1
j_call: TRBJ1-1
d_call: NA
cdr3_nt: TGCGCCAGCAGCATAGGGATAGTCTGGACTGAAGCTTTCTTT
cdr3_aa: CASSIGIVWTEAFF

clone_size: NA
v_call: TRBV4-1
j_call: TRBJ1-4
d_call: TRBD1
cdr3_nt: TGCGCCAGCAGCCAAGGTAGAGGGCAGACAGGGAATGAAAAACTGTTTTTT
cdr3_aa: CASSQGRGQTGNEKLFF

clone_size: few
v_call: TRBV7-9
j_call: TRBJ2-4
d_call: NA
cdr3_nt: TGTGCCAGCAGCTGGGGGGTTGGCATTCAGTACTTC
cdr3_aa: CASSWGVGIQYF

clone_size: NA
v_call: TRBV9
j_call: TRBJ1-1
d_call: NA
cdr3_nt: TGTGCCAGCAGCGGCCTTGGGGACATAGGAGCTGAAGCTTTCTTT
cdr3_aa: CASSGLGDIGAEAFF